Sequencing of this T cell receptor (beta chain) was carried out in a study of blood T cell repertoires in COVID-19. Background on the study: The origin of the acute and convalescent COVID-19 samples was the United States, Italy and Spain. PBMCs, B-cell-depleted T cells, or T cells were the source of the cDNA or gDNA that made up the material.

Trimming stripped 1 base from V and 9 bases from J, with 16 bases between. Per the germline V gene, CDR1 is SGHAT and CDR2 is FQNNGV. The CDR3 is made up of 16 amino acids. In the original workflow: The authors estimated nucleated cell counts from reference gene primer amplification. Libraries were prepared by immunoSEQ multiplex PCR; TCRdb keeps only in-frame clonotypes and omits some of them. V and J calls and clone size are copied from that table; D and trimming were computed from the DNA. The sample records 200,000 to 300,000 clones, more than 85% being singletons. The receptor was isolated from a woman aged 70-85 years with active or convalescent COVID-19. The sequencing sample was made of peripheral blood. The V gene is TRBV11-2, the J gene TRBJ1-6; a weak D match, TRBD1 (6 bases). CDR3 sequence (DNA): TGTGCCAGCAGCTTAGGGGTGGGGGGGCGTAGTTCACCCCTCCACTTT. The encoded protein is CASSLGVGGRSSPLHF.